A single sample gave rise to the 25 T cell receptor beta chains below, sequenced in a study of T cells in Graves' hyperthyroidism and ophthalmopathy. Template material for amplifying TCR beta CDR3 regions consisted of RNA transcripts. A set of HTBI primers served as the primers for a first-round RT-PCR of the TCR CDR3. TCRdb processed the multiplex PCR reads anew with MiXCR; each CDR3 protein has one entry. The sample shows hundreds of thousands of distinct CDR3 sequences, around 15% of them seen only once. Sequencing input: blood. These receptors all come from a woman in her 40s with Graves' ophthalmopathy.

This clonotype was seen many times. The CDR3 nucleotides are TGTGCCAGCAGTGAAGCGGGAGGGGTGGTGGAGACCCAGTACTTC. Its protein is CASSEAGGVVETQYF. The chain combines TRBV6-1 with TRBJ2-5; TRBD2 agrees at 7 bases. The length of the CDR3 is 15 residues. Germline-derived CDR1 and CDR2 are MNHNS and SASEGT. Trimming cost V 0 bases and J 5 bases; bases outside gene matches: 6.

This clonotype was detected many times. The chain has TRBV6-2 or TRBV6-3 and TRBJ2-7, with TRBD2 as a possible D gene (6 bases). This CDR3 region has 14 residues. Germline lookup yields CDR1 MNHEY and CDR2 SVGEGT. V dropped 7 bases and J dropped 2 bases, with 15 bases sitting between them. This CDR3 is CASTSGIAAYEQYF. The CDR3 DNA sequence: TGTGCCAGCACCTCCGGAATAGCGGCCTACGAGCAGTACTTC.

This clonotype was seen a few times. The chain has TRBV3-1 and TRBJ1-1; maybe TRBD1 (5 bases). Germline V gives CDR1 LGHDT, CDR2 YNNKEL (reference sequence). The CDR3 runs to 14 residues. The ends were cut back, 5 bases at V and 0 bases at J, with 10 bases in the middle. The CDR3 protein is CASSWDPMNTEAFF. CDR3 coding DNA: TGTGCCAGCAGCTGGGACCCAATGAACACTGAAGCTTTCTTT. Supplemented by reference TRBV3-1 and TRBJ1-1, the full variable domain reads DTAVSQTPKYLVTQMGNDKSIKCEQNLGHDTMYWYKQDSKKFLKIMFSYNNKELIINETVPNRFSPKSPDKAHLNLHINSLELGDSAVYFCASSWDPMNTEAFFGQGTRLTVV.

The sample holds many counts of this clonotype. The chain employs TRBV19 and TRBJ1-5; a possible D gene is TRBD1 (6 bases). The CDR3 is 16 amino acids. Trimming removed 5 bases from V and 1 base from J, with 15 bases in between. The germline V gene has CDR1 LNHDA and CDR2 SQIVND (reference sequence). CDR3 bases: TGTGCCAGTAGTGCAACAGGGCCTTGGAGCAATCAGCCCCAGCATTTT. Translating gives CASSATGPWSNQPQHF.

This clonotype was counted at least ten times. CDR3 nucleotides: TGTGCCAGCAACCCAATACAGGGATTTTATAGCAATCAGCCCCAGCATTTT. Residues: CASNPIQGFYSNQPQHF. The chain has TRBV6-1 and TRBJ1-5, with D possibly being TRBD1 (6 bases). Germline CDR1 is MNHNS and CDR2 is SASEGT. The CDR3 extends over 17 amino acids. Trimming took 7 bases from V and 0 from J, leaving 19 bases between them.

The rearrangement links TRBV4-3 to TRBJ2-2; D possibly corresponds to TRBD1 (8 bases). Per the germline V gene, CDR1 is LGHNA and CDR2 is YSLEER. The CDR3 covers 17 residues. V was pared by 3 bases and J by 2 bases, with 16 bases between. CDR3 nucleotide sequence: TGCGCCAGCAGCCACGGGAGGCAGGGGGCTAACACCGGGGAGCTGTTTTTT. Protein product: CASSHGRQGANTGELFF.

CDR3 in amino acids: CSARPSGTAYEQYF. The CDR3 DNA follows: TGCAGTGCTAGACCCAGCGGGACCGCCTACGAGCAGTACTTC. J is TRBJ2-7 and V is TRBV20-1; TRBD2 matches at 7 bases. V lost 2 bases, J lost 2 bases, and 6 bases stayed unmatched. Germline loops: CDR1 DFQATT, CDR2 SNEGSKA (reference sequence). The CDR3 length is 14 residues.

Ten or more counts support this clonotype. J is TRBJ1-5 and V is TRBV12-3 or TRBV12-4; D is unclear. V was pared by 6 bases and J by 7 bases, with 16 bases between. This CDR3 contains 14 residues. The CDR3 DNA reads TGTGCCAGCAGAACGGAGGGCCAAGGCCAGCCCCAGCATTTT. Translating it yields CASRTEGQGQPQHF.

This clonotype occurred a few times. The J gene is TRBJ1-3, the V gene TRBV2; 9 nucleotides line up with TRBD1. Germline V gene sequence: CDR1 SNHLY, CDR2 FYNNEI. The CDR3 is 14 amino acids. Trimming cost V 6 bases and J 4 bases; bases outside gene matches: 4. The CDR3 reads CASSGDREGNTIYF. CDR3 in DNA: TGTGCCAGCAGCGGGGACAGGGAGGGAAACACCATATATTTT.

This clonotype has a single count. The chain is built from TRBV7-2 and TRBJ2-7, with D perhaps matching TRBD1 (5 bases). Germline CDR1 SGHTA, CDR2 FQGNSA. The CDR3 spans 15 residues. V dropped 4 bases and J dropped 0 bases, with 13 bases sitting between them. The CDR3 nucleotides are TGTGCCAGCAGCTCCGCAGGGTTGAGCTCCTACGAGCAGTACTTC. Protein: CASSSAGLSSYEQYF.

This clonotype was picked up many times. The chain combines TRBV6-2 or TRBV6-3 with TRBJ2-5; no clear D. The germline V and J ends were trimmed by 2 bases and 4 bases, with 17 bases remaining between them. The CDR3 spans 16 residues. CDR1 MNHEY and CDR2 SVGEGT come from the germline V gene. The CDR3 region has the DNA TGTGCCAGCAGTTACCGCACTCGTCATCTCCCAGAGACCCAGTACTTC. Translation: CASSYRTRHLPETQYF.

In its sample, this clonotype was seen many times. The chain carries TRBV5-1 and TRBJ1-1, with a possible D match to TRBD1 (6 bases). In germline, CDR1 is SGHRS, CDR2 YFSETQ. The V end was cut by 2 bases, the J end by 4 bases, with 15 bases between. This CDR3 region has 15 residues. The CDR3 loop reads CASSLGRGRGTEAFF. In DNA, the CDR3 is TGCGCCAGCAGCTTAGGCAGGGGCAGAGGCACTGAAGCTTTCTTT.

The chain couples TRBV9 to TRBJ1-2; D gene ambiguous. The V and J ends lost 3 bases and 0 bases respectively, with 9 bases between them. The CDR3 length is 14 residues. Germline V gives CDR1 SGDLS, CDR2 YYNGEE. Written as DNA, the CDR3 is TGTGCCAGCAGCGGTAGGACGCCTAACTATGGCTACACCTTC. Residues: CASSGRTPNYGYTF.

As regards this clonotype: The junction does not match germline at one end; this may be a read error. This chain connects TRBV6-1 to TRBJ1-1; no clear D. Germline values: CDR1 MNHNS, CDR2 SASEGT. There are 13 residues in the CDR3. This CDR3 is CASSPHPNTEAFF. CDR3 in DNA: TGCGCCAGCAGTCCCCACCCGAACACTGAAGCTTTCTTT.

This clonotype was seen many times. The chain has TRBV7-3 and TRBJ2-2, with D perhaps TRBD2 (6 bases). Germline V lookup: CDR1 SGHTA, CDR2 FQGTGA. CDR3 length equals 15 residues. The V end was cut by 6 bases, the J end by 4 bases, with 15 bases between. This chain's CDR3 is CASRQNPGGTGELFF. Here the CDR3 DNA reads TGTGCCAGCAGGCAAAATCCCGGGGGCACCGGGGAGCTGTTTTTT. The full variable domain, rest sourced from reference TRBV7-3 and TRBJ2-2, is GAGVSQTPSNKVTEKGKYVELRCDPISGHTALYWYRQSLGQGPEFLIYFQGTGAADDSGLPNDRFFAVRPEGSVSTLKIQRTERGDSAVYLCASRQNPGGTGELFFGEGSRLTVL.

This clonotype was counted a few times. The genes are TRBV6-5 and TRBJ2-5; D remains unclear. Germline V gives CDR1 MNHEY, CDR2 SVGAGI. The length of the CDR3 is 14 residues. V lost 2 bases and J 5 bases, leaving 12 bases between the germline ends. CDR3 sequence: CASSYVAGVETQYF. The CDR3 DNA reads TGTGCCAGCAGTTACGTTGCAGGAGTCGAGACCCAGTACTTC.

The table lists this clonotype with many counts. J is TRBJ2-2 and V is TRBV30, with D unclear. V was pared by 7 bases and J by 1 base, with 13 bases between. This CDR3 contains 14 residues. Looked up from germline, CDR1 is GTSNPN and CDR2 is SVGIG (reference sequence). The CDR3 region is CASTEYMNTGELFF. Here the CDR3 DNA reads TGTGCCTCGACCGAATACATGAACACCGGGGAGCTGTTTTTT.

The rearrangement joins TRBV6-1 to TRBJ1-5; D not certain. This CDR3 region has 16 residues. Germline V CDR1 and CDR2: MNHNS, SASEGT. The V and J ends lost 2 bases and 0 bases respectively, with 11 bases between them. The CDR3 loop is CASSEIRPFSNQPQHF. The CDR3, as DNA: TGTGCCAGCAGTGAAATCAGGCCCTTTAGCAATCAGCCCCAGCATTTT.

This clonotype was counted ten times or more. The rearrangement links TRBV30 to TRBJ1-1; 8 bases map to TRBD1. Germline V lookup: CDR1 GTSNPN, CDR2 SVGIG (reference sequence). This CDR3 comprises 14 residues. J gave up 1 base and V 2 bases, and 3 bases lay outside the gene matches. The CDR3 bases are TGTGCCTGGAGTCAGGGGGCGAGGAACACTGAAGCTTTCTTT. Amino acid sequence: CAWSQGARNTEAFF.

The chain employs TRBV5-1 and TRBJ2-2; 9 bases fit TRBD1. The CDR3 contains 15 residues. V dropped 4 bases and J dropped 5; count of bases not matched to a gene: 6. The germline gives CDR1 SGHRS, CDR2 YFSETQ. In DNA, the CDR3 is TGCGCCAGCAGCCGACAGGGGGGACAGACCGGGGAGCTGTTTTTT. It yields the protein CASSRQGGQTGELFF.

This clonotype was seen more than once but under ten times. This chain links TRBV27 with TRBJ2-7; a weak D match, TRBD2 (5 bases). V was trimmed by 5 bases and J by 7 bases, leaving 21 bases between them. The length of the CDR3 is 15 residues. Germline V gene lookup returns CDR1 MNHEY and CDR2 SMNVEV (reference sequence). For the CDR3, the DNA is TGTGCCAGCAGTCCTCGTGTCGTTCAGACGGGAGAGCAGTACTTC. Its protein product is CASSPRVVQTGEQYF.

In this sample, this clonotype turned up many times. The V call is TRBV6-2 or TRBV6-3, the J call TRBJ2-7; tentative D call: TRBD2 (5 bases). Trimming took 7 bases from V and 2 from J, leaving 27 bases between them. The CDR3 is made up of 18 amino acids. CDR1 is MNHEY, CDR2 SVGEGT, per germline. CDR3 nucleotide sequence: TGTGCCAGCAAAAGGATCACCGGAGGCGCAATGTCTCCCTACGAGCAGTACTTC. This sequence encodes CASKRITGGAMSPYEQYF.

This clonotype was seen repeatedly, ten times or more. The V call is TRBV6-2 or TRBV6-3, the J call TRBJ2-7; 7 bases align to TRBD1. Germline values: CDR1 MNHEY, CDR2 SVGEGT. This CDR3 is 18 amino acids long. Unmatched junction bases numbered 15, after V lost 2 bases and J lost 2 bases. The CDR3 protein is CASSYDPYRGGETYEQYF. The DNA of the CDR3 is TGTGCCAGCAGTTACGACCCGTATAGAGGGGGCGAGACCTACGAGCAGTACTTC.

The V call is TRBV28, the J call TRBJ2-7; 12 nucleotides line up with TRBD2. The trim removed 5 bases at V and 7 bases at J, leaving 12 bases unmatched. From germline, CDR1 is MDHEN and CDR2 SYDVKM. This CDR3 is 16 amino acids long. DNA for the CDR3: TGTGCCAGCAGTGCCCCTGGACTAGCGGGATCAAATGAGCAGTACTTC. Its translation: CASSAPGLAGSNEQYF.

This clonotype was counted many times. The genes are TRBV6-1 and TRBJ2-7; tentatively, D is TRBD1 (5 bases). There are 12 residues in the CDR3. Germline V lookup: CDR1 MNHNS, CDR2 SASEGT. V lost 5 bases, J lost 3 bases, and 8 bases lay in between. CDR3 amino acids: CASSTDSYEQYF. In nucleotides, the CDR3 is TGTGCCAGCAGTACAGACAGCTACGAGCAGTACTTC.